This T cell receptor beta chain was found in a study of T cell changes during pregnancy in multiple sclerosis. Sequencing was performed with immunoSEQ multiplex PCR; in TCRdb, only in-frame clones are kept and a portion is missing. The sample records around 68,000 clones, 75% to 95% being singletons. V was clipped by 5 bases and J by 3 bases; unmatched bases: 3. Germline values: CDR1 SGHNT, CDR2 YENEEA. This CDR3 is 13 amino acids long. The TCR originated in a female donor with multiple sclerosis, enrolled in a pregnancy study. The sequencing here drew on CD4+ T cells from peripheral blood mononuclear cells, taken before pregnancy. The chain joins TRBV11-3 to TRBJ2-7, with 8 bases matching TRBD1. The CDR3 protein is CASSRTGGYEQYF. CDR3 sequence (DNA): TGTGCCAGCAGCCGTACAGGGGGCTACGAGCAGTACTTC.